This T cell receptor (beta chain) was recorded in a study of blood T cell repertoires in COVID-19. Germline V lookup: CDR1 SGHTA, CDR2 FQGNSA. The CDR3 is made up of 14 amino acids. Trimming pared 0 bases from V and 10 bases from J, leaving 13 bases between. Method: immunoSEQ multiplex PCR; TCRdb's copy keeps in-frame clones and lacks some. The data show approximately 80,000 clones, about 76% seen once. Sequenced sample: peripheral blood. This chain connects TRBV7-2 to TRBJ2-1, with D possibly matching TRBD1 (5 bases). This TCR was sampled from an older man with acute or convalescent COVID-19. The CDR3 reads CASSLASPGREQFF. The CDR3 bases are TGTGCCAGCAGCTTAGCGTCACCAGGGCGGGAGCAGTTCTTC.